A single sample gave rise to the 24 T cell receptor beta chains below, sequenced in a study of blood T cells in healthy people across ages. The second PCR ran roughly 6 to 11 cycles with a sample-barcoded 5' primer and J-beta primers. TCRdb called the 5' RACE reads again in MiXCR, with one record for every CDR3 protein. The sample lists hundreds of thousands of distinct CDR3 sequences, under 45% occurring once. The sample comprised blood. The receptors here all came from a man aged 60 to 69 in good health.

The V and J genes are TRBV19 and TRBJ2-5, with TRBD1 matching over 8 bases. Trimming removed 4 bases from V and 5 bases from J; junction bases left unmatched: 9. Germline V lookup: CDR1 LNHDA, CDR2 SQIVND (reference sequence). The CDR3 runs 15 residues. This CDR3 is CASSTQGAIGETQYF. CDR3 DNA: TGTGCCAGTAGTACTCAGGGGGCGATTGGTGAGACCCAGTACTTC.

This chain uses TRBV20-1 with TRBJ2-7, with a possible D match to TRBD1 (5 bases). Per the germline V gene, CDR1 is DFQATT and CDR2 is SNEGSKA (reference sequence). Trimming shortened V by 3 bases and J by 5 bases, and 17 bases separated the two germline ends. This CDR3 region has 14 residues. The CDR3 reads CSASPRVTVHEQYF. Written as DNA, the CDR3 is TGCAGTGCTAGTCCCAGGGTCACGGTACACGAGCAGTACTTC.

The rearrangement joins TRBV7-2 to TRBJ2-3; TRBD2 matches 9 bases. The V and J ends lost 5 bases and 4 bases, in that order; junction bases with no gene match: 7. Germline V gene data show CDR1 as SGHTA and CDR2 as FQGNSA. The CDR3 is 15 amino acids. The CDR3 region is CASSLTSGSSDTQYF. The CDR3 DNA is TGTGCCAGCAGCCTTACTAGCGGGTCTTCAGATACGCAGTATTTT.

This clonotype was picked up many times. The chain recombines TRBV7-2 with TRBJ2-5, with D possibly being TRBD2 (6 bases). CDR1 and CDR2 from the germline V gene are SGHTA and FQGNSA. The CDR3 extends over 14 amino acids. The germline V and J ends were trimmed by 1 base and 2 bases, with 8 bases remaining between them. CDR3 sequence reads: CASSLGRGQETQYF. DNA for the CDR3: TGTGCCAGCAGCTTAGGGCGGGGACAAGAGACCCAGTACTTC.

This clonotype was counted only a few times. The chain combines TRBV21-1 with TRBJ2-7; TRBD1 is the table's D call and was not checked against the DNA. TRBV21-1 is noted as a pseudogene. CDR3 length equals 11 residues. The CDR3, as DNA: TGTGCCTTGACAGGGACCTACGAGCAGTACTTC. Its protein product is CALTGTYEQYF.

This clonotype was seen repeatedly, ten times or more. The chain recombines TRBV28 with TRBJ2-7; 7 bases are a match to TRBD2. CDR3 length: 16 residues. The germline V gene encodes CDR1 MDHEN and CDR2 SYDVKM. With 7 bases clipped from V and 9 bases from J, the junction kept 21 bases outside the gene matches. The CDR3 loop reads CASTAGVYGSRAGQYF. CDR3 in DNA: TGTGCCAGCACCGCGGGGGTATATGGGTCCCGAGCCGGGCAGTACTTC.

This chain uses TRBV20-1 with TRBJ2-2; no firm D call. Trimming removed 4 bases from V and 0 bases from J, with 12 bases in between. Germline CDR1 reads DFQATT; CDR2 reads SNEGSKA (reference sequence). This CDR3 is built from 15 residues. The CDR3 DNA sequence: TGCAGTGCTATCCGATCGAACACGAACACCGGGGAGCTGTTTTTT. Its protein product is CSAIRSNTNTGELFF.

This clonotype was recorded many times. The rearrangement joins TRBV20-1 to TRBJ2-5, with 13 bases identical to TRBD2. CDR1 and CDR2 (germline): DFQATT, SNEGSKA (reference sequence). The trim removed 0 bases at V and 2 bases at J, leaving 3 bases unmatched. The CDR3 has 16 amino acids. The CDR3 protein is CSARDWTSGGQETQYF. The CDR3 bases are TGCAGTGCTAGAGATTGGACTAGCGGGGGACAAGAGACCCAGTACTTC.

The chain has TRBV28 and TRBJ1-5; no reliable D call. Germline V gives CDR1 MDHEN, CDR2 SYDVKM. This CDR3 contains 12 residues. Between the trimmed V and J ends, which lost 6 bases and 6 bases, there was a span of 9 bases. CDR3 loop: CASRPGSQPQHF. CDR3 DNA sequence: TGTGCCAGCAGGCCCGGCTCTCAGCCCCAGCATTTT.

The rearrangement uses TRBV24-1 and TRBJ2-7; 10 nucleotides match TRBD1. From germline, CDR1 is KGHDR and CDR2 SFDVKD. V lost 9 bases to trimming and J lost 0 bases; unmatched junction nucleotides: 4. The CDR3 has 14 amino acids. The CDR3 here is CATHGTGVSYEQYF. DNA of the CDR3: TGTGCCACCCACGGGACAGGGGTCTCCTACGAGCAGTACTTC.

The chain couples TRBV7-3 to TRBJ2-3, with 7 bases that match TRBD2. CDR3 length: 15 residues. J gave up 2 bases and V 4 bases, and 6 bases lay outside the gene matches. Looked up from germline, CDR1 is SGHTA and CDR2 is FQGTGA. CDR3 sequence (DNA): TGTGCCAGCAGCTCGGCTAGCGGCTACACAGATACGCAGTATTTT. Translation: CASSSASGYTDTQYF.

This clonotype was counted a few times. The J gene is TRBJ2-5, the V gene TRBV9; the D gene is possibly TRBD1 (7 bases). V lost 3 bases and J lost 11, with 20 bases in between. The CDR3 contains 14 residues. Germline loops: CDR1 SGDLS, CDR2 YYNGEE. The CDR3 region is CASSESGGGGGQYF. In DNA, the CDR3 is TGTGCCAGCAGCGAATCAGGGGGAGGCGGTGGACAGTACTTC.

This chain's CDR3 is CASRLAGFTDTQYF. The CDR3 DNA reads TGTGCCAGCAGACTAGCGGGATTCACAGATACGCAGTATTTT. The rearrangement uses TRBV12-3 or TRBV12-4 and TRBJ2-3; 10 bases fit TRBD2. The trim removed 6 bases at V and 2 bases at J, leaving 2 bases unmatched. This CDR3 spans 14 amino acids.

The chain is built from TRBV6-2 or TRBV6-3 and TRBJ2-3, with D uncertain. The germline V gene has CDR1 MNHEY and CDR2 SVGEGT. This CDR3 has 15 amino acids. V was clipped by 0 bases and J by 1 base, with 8 bases between them. The CDR3 loop reads CASSYSNLRTDTQYF. The CDR3 coding sequence is TGTGCCAGCAGTTACTCTAACTTACGCACAGATACGCAGTATTTT.

This clonotype was seen a handful of times. A read error may account for a junction end that differs from germline. This CDR3 reads CASSSLAGVYNEQFF. DNA of the CDR3: TGTGCCAGCAGCTCTCTAGCGGGGGTCTACAATGAGCAGTTCTTC. This chain uses TRBV5-1 with TRBJ2-1; 10 nucleotides line up with TRBD2. CDR1 is SGHRS and CDR2 is YFSETQ in the germline V gene. The CDR3 extends over 15 amino acids.

The genes are TRBV5-8 and TRBJ2-6; D could derive from TRBD1 or TRBD2 (5 bases each). The CDR3 runs to 18 residues. The V gene's germline CDR1 is SGHTS and CDR2 YDEGEE. V was pared by 1 base and J by 2 bases, with 16 bases between. The CDR3 DNA reads as TGTGCCAGCAGCTTGACTCGCACGGGGCTCCCTGGGGCCAACGTCCTGACTTTC. As protein: CASSLTRTGLPGANVLTF.

In regard to this clonotype: Possible read error: a much larger clone is one base away. The V gene is TRBV20-1, the J gene TRBJ2-1; TRBD1 aligns across 7 bases. The better agreement between TRBJ2-7 and the DNA end casts doubt on the J call. In germline, CDR1 is DFQATT, CDR2 SNEGSKA (reference sequence). This CDR3 contains 15 residues. This CDR3 is CSAPLRQGTYNEQYF. Here the CDR3 DNA reads TGCAGTGCTCCTTTAAGACAGGGCACTTACAATGAGCAGTACTTC.

This clonotype has just a few counts. V and J are TRBV20-1 and TRBJ2-6; D possibly corresponds to TRBD2 (5 bases). Germline loops: CDR1 DFQATT, CDR2 SNEGSKA (reference sequence). V gave up 5 bases and J gave up 4 bases, with 9 bases separating them. CDR3 length equals 13 residues. CDR3: CSAPRGGANVLTF. DNA of the CDR3: TGCAGTGCTCCTCGGGGAGGGGCCAACGTCCTGACTTTC.

This chain uses TRBV29-1 with TRBJ2-7; D tentatively reads TRBD1 or TRBD2 (5 bases each). Between the trimmed V and J ends, which lost 4 bases and 0 bases, there was a span of 13 bases. This CDR3 has 14 residues. Germline V lookup: CDR1 SQVTM, CDR2 ANQGSEA. CDR3 in amino acids: CSVAAGASSYEQYF. The CDR3 coding sequence is TGCAGCGTTGCCGCCGGGGCGAGCTCCTACGAGCAGTACTTC.

This clonotype has only a few counts. The gene calls are TRBV7-2 and TRBJ1-1, with a possible D match to TRBD1 (5 bases). This CDR3 has 16 residues. V was clipped by 1 base and J by 4 bases, with 16 bases between them. Germline V gene sequence: CDR1 SGHTA, CDR2 FQGNSA. The CDR3 sequence: CASSLVGGPGGTEAFF. CDR3 coding DNA: TGTGCCAGCAGCTTAGTCGGCGGGCCCGGGGGCACTGAAGCTTTCTTT.

The chain has TRBV20-1 and TRBJ2-5; 10 positions match TRBD2. The end of the DNA fits TRBJ2-7 better, so the J call may be wrong. Germline values: CDR1 DFQATT, CDR2 SNEGSKA (reference sequence). This CDR3 comprises 14 residues. The CDR3 DNA is TGCAGTGCTAGCCAACTAGCGGGGTTGAACGAGCAGTACTTC. Its translation is CSASQLAGLNEQYF.

The chain employs TRBV4-1 and TRBJ2-7; D is perhaps TRBD1 (6 bases). There are 17 residues in the CDR3. Trimming shortened V by 5 bases and J by 3 bases, and 23 bases separated the two germline ends. The germline gives CDR1 MGHRA, CDR2 YSYEKL. CDR3 residues: CASSAGTRSDDDYEQYF. The CDR3 DNA is TGCGCCAGCAGCGCCGGGACACGGAGCGACGATGACTACGAGCAGTACTTC.

The chain employs TRBV20-1 and TRBJ2-7; no clear D. This CDR3 region has 15 residues. V gave up 0 bases and J gave up 6 bases, with 18 bases separating them. CDR1 is DFQATT and CDR2 is SNEGSKA in the germline V gene (reference sequence). CDR3 loop: CSARDRAVGRSEQYF. As DNA, the CDR3 is TGCAGTGCTAGAGATCGGGCGGTAGGGCGAAGCGAGCAGTACTTC.

This clonotype was seen a single time. The CDR3 protein is CSVPRRNTEAFF. DNA for the CDR3: TGCAGTGTCCCTCGACGGAACACTGAAGCTTTCTTT. V gene TRBV20-1 combines with J gene TRBJ1-1; D is ambiguous. From germline, CDR1 is DFQATT and CDR2 SNEGSKA (reference sequence). This CDR3 contains 12 residues. V lost 7 bases and J lost 1, with 10 bases in between.